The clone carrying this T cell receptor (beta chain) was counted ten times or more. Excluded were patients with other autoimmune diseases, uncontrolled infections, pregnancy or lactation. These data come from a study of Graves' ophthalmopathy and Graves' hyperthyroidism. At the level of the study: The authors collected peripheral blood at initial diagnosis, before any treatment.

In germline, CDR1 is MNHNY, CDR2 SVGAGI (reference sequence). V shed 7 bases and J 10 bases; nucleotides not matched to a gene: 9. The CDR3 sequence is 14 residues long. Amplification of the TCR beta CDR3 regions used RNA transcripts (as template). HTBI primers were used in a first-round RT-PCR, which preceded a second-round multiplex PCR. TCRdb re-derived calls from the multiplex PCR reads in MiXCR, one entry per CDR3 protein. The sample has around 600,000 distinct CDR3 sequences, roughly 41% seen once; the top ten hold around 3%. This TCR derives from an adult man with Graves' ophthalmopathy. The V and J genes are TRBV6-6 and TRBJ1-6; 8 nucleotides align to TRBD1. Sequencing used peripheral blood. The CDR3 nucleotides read TGTGCCAGCAAACCCGGGACAGGTCTGTCACCCCTCCACTTT. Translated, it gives CASKPGTGLSPLHF.